What follows is one TCR beta chain and its context. Its antigen is as yet unknown. The data derive from a study of cytomegalovirus exposure and HLA in healthy donors. The CDR3 consists of 15 residues. CDR1 is SGHRS and CDR2 is YFSETQ in the germline V gene. V was cut by 5 bases and J by 2 bases, with 16 bases left in between. General study points: Later, an analysis found that common viral pathogens appeared to be linked with several of the most significant clusters.

PCR amplification relied on 60 Vbeta primers (plus 13 Jbeta primers). Assay: immunoSEQ multiplex PCR; the TCRdb copy retains only in-frame clones and omits some. Among about 200,000 clones listed, 65% to 85% were seen once. Sequencing was performed on PBMCs. The chain combines TRBV5-1 with TRBJ1-1; the D gene is possibly TRBD1 (6 bases). This receptor was obtained from a woman aged 25-40 years in good health and CMV-seronegative. Written as DNA, the CDR3 is TGCGCCAGCAGGGGGGCACAGGGATTCAACACTGAAGCTTTCTTT. Protein product: CASRGAQGFNTEAFF.